This T cell receptor (beta chain) was sequenced during a study of T-cell reconstitution after alpha-beta-depleted transplantation in children. Study-level points and caveats: The origin of high day-60 TCRbeta diversity in some patients lay in surviving recipient T cells and thymic progenitors. T-cell counts and diversity were attributed mostly to newly produced T cells one year after transplant. By about two months after transplant, alpha-beta T cells reportedly arose from several hundred graft clones that had expanded.

The TCRbeta library incorporated unique molecular identifiers. TCRdb independently ran MiXCR on the PCR reads; one entry per CDR3 protein. The sample includes 130,000 or so distinct CDR3 sequences, 9.7% of them seen just once. This CDR3 comprises 11 residues. Trimming pared 2 bases from V and 5 bases from J, leaving 3 bases between. Germline V gene sequence: CDR1 SGHKS, CDR2 YYEKEE (reference sequence). This clonotype occurred many times. Its antigen remains unidentified. The material was PBMCs, mostly from graft donor cells, obtained 180 days after TCRalphabeta/CD19-depleted stem cell transplant. This TCR was sampled from a girl less than two years old who had a stem cell transplant for combined immunodeficiency, so the T cells may come from the graft donor. The chain is built from TRBV5-5 and TRBJ2-3; D gene uncertain. CDR3 sequence reads: CASSFGDTQYF. The CDR3 DNA is TGTGCCAGCAGCTTCGGAGATACGCAGTATTTT.